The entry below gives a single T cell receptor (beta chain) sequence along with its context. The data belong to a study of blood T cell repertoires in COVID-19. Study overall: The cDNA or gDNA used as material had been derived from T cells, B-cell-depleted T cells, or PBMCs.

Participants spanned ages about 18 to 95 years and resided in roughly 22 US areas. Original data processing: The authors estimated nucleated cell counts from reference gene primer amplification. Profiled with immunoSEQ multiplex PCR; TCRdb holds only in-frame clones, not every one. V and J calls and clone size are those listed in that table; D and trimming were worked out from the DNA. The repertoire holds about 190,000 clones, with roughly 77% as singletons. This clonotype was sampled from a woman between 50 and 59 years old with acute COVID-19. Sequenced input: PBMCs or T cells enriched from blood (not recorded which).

CDR3 in DNA: TGTGCCAGCAGCTTAAGAGGGACAGACAATCAGCCCCAGCATTTT. It codes for CASSLRGTDNQPQHF. The rearrangement joins TRBV7-9 to TRBJ1-5; 7 bases are shared with TRBD1. The CDR3 contains 15 residues. Germline V gene sequence: CDR1 SEHNR, CDR2 FQNEAQ (reference sequence). With 2 bases clipped from V and 3 bases from J, the junction kept 4 bases outside the gene matches.